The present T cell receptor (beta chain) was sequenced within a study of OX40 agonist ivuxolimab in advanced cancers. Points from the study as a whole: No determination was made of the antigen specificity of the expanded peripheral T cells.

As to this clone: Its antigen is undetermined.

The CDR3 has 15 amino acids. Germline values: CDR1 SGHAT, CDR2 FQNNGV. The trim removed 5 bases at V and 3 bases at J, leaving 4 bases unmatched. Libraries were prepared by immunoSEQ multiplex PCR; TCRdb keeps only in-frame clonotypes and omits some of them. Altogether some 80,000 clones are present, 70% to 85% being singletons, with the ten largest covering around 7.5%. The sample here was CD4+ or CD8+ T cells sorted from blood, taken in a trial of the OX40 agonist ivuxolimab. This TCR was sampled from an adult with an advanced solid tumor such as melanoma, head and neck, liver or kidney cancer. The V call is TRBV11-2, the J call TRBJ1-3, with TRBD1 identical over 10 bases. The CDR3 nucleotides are TGTGCCAGCAGCACGACAGGGGGCTATGGAAACACCATATATTTT. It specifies CASSTTGGYGNTIYF.